This passage covers 5 T cell receptor beta chains from one sample sequenced in a study of blood T cell repertoires in COVID-19. TCRdb's copy holds only in-frame clones and misses some; the assay was immunoSEQ multiplex PCR. The profile covers 300,000 to 400,000 clones, with approximately 84% appearing a single time and 0.9% to 1.2% taken by the ten largest. Sequences were obtained from PBMCs or T cells enriched from blood (not recorded which). The receptors here all came from a woman in her twenties or thirties who had recovered from COVID-19.

V usage is TRBV6-6 and J usage is TRBJ2-1; D gene unclear. CDR1 is MNHNY, CDR2 SVGAGI, per germline (reference sequence). Trimming took off 4 bases at V and 9 bases at J, with 7 bases between the two ends. The CDR3 sequence is 11 residues long. CDR3 sequence (DNA): TGTGCCAGCAGTTTGGGCGTTGAGCAGTTCTTC. This gives the protein CASSLGVEQFF.

The chain is built from TRBV9 and TRBJ2-2; tentatively, D is TRBD1 (5 bases). Germline CDR1 reads SGDLS; CDR2 reads YYNGEE. Trimming shortened V by 6 bases and J by 2 bases, and 8 bases separated the two germline ends. The CDR3 sequence is 13 residues long. CDR3 in amino acids: CASTQGNTGELFF. CDR3 DNA: TGTGCCAGCACTCAGGGCAACACCGGGGAGCTGTTTTTT.

The chain links TRBV4-3 to TRBJ2-2, with no clear D. Germline CDR1 and CDR2: LGHNA and YSLEER. With 0 bases removed from V and 6 bases from J, the gap between germline ends came to 11 bases. The CDR3 totals 15 residues. The chain's CDR3 is CASSQDPLTPGELFF. Written as DNA, the CDR3 is TGCGCCAGCAGCCAAGATCCACTCACCCCCGGGGAGCTGTTTTTT.

This clone was counted a single time. The V gene is TRBV7-2, the J gene TRBJ1-2, with D hard to call. The germline V and J ends were trimmed by 5 bases and 2 bases, with 12 bases remaining between them. The CDR3 is 14 amino acids. CDR1 is SGHTA, CDR2 FQGNSA, per germline. DNA for the CDR3: TGTGCCAGCAGCCCCAAGGGCGGGAACTATGGCTACACCTTC. Its translation: CASSPKGGNYGYTF.

The chain combines TRBV28 with TRBJ2-3, with TRBD1 matching over 8 bases. The germline V gene has CDR1 MDHEN and CDR2 SYDVKM. After removal of 5 bases from V and 2 bases from J, the junction contained 9 bases not matched to a gene. This CDR3 is 16 amino acids long. CDR3: CASSGLTGGSTDTQYF. CDR3 DNA sequence: TGTGCCAGCAGTGGGCTTACAGGGGGTTCCACAGATACGCAGTATTTT.